The present TCR beta chain was sequenced within a study of blood T cell repertoires in COVID-19. Study-level background: In each case, the material was cDNA or gDNA derived from T cells, B-cell-depleted T cells, or PBMCs.

Sequencing was performed with immunoSEQ multiplex PCR; in TCRdb, only in-frame clones are kept and a portion is missing. This sample has around 70,000 clones, with 80% to 90% found just once. The V end was cut by 2 bases, the J end by 3 bases, with 8 bases between. Germline-derived CDR1 and CDR2 are LNHDA and SQIVND (reference sequence). The CDR3 runs to 13 residues. This clonotype originated in a woman aged 60-75 years with acute or convalescent COVID-19. Input material: peripheral blood. The chain employs TRBV19 and TRBJ2-7; D possibly corresponds to TRBD2 (5 bases). The CDR3 DNA is TGTGCCAGTAGTATATACGGGAACTACGAGCAGTACTTC. Translating gives CASSIYGNYEQYF.